Listed below are T cell receptor beta chains from one sample, sequenced in a study of T cells in Graves' hyperthyroidism and ophthalmopathy. Each CDR3 protein is one row after TCRdb ran MiXCR on the multiplex PCR reads. The table has about 760,000 distinct CDR3 sequences, around a third seen once. Material: blood. The origin of the receptors is a woman between 40 and 55 years old with Graves' hyperthyroidism. Both conserved end residues are part of each CDR3. D genes are given only for firm matches. Expanded clones get a size class; other rows say once, few or many, or leave the size out.

>many|TRBD1|TRBJ2-7|TRBV10-3
CAISGTGGHYEQYF
TGTGCCATCAGTGGGACAGGGGGCCACTACGAGCAGTACTTC
>many|TRBD1|TRBJ1-2|TRBV9
CASSVGGGRQYYGYTF
TGTGCCAGCAGCGTAGGAGGGGGCCGTCAATACTATGGCTACACCTTC
>.|.|TRBJ2-6|TRBV7-9
CAGSPQGSGANVLTF
TGTGCCGGCAGCCCGCAGGGGTCTGGGGCCAACGTCCTGACTTTC
>few|.|TRBJ1-2|TRBV7-2
CASSPRGTELDYGYTF
TGTGCCAGCAGCCCGAGGGGTACAGAACTAGACTATGGCTACACCTTC
>.|.|TRBJ1-2|TRBV19
CASSGGTANGYTF
TGTGCCAGTAGTGGGGGGACCGCAAATGGCTACACCTTC
>.|TRBD1|TRBJ2-6|TRBV11-3
CASSRGDRGPTGANVLTF
TGTGCCAGCAGCCGTGGGGACAGGGGACCTACTGGGGCCAACGTCCTGACTTTC
>.|TRBD1|TRBJ2-2|TRBV10-3
CARDTSVLDRGVPGELFF
TGTGCCCGAGACACGTCCGTGTTGGACAGGGGTGTCCCCGGGGAGCTGTTTTTT
>many|.|TRBJ2-7|TRBV7-9
CASSLAQTSHEQYF
TGTGCCAGCAGCTTAGCACAGACGTCCCACGAGCAGTACTTC
>few|TRBD2|TRBJ2-5|TRBV9
CASSVRGVKETQYF
TGTGCCAGCAGCGTACGGGGGGTAAAGGAGACCCAGTACTTC
>many|TRBD1|TRBJ2-7|TRBV19
CASSAGQGLHEQYF
TGTGCCAGTAGTGCAGGACAGGGTTTACACGAGCAGTACTTC
>.|TRBD1|TRBJ1-2|TRBV14
CASSPPGQQTYYGYTF
TGTGCCAGCAGCCCACCGGGACAGCAAACTTACTATGGCTACACCTTC
>.|.|TRBJ2-6|TRBV7-8
CASSINRANVLTF
TGTGCCAGTAGTATCAACAGGGCCAACGTCCTGACTTTC
>many|.|TRBJ2-6|TRBV7-3
CASSLTSGSGANVLTF
TGTGCCAGCAGCTTAACTTCGGGGTCTGGGGCCAACGTCCTGACTTTC
>many|.|TRBJ2-3|TRBV29-1
CSVEGDSTDTQYF
TGCAGCGTTGAAGGGGACAGCACAGATACGCAGTATTTT
>.|.|TRBJ1-1|TRBV4-3
CASSQAQMGTEAFF
TGCGCCAGCAGCCAAGCCCAGATGGGCACTGAAGCTTTCTTT
>.|.|TRBJ2-1|TRBV7-7
CASSLWQDNEQFF
TGTGCTAGCAGCTTGTGGCAGGACAATGAGCAGTTCTTC
>many|.|TRBJ1-6|TRBV7-3
CASSADSNSPLHF
TGTGCCAGCAGCGCAGACAGTAATTCACCCCTCCACTTT
>.|.|TRBJ1-1|TRBV7-2
CASSPPHRDTEAFF
TGTGCCAGCTCACCACCGCACAGGGATACTGAAGCTTTCTTT
>many|TRBD1|TRBJ2-7|TRBV4-3
CASSQRTGEGYEQYF
TGCGCCAGCAGCCAACGGACAGGGGAGGGCTACGAGCAGTACTTC
>many|TRBD1|TRBJ2-2|TRBV9
CASRGTGRFGELFF
TGTGCCAGCAGAGGGACAGGGCGGTTCGGGGAGCTGTTTTTT
>few|.|TRBJ2-7|TRBV4-3
CASSQEGSLGYEQYF
TGCGCCAGCAGCCAAGAAGGCTCTCTAGGCTACGAGCAGTACTTC
>.|.|TRBJ2-2|TRBV10-3
CAILDRELFF
TGTGCCATACTCGACAGGGAGCTGTTTTTT
>many|.|TRBJ2-6|TRBV4-1
CASSPHVTAGANVLTF
TGCGCCAGCAGCCCCCACGTAACTGCTGGGGCCAACGTCCTGACTTTC
>few|.|TRBJ1-2|TRBV6-6
CASSPQGGETGGYTF
TGTGCCAGCAGCCCACAGGGCGGGGAGACGGGTGGCTACACCTTC
>.|.|TRBJ1-1|TRBV6-1
CASSERHLNTEAFF
TGTGCCAGCAGTGAACGGCATCTGAACACTGAAGCTTTCTTT
>.|TRBD1|TRBJ2-7|TRBV13
CASRRAGGAYEQCF
TGTGCATCGCGACGGGCAGGGGGCGCCTACGAGCAGTGCTTC
>many|.|TRBJ1-5|TRBV27
CASSGNRERRNQPQHF
TGTGCCAGCAGTGGGAACAGGGAACGGCGCAATCAGCCCCAGCATTTT
>once|.|TRBJ1-1|TRBV11-3
CASSLDFGQEAFF
TGTGCCAGCAGCTTAGATTTCGGTCAAGAAGCTTTCTTT
>few|.|TRBJ1-4|TRBV5-4
CASSTIGATNEKLFF
TGTGCCAGCAGCACGATAGGGGCAACTAATGAAAAACTGTTTTTT
>.|TRBD1|TRBJ1-4|TRBV7-9
CATRTGEGEKLFF
TGTGCCACTAGAACAGGGGAAGGAGAAAAACTGTTTTTT
>many|.|TRBJ2-5|TRBV10-3
CATTKGGSAETQYF
TGTGCCACCACGAAAGGGGGATCTGCGGAGACCCAGTACTTC
>few|TRBD2|TRBJ2-7|TRBV14
CASSQVTTSGNYEQYF
TGTGCCAGCAGCCAAGTGACCACTAGCGGGAACTACGAGCAGTACTTC
>.|.|TRBJ2-7|TRBV19
CASGPDGDRLGEQYF
TGTGCCAGTGGTCCTGACGGGGACCGACTCGGCGAGCAGTACTTC
>many|.|TRBJ2-7|TRBV2
CATRGATYEQYF
TGTGCCACCCGGGGGGCAACCTACGAGCAGTACTTC
>.|TRBD1|TRBJ2-1|TRBV10-3
CAISSGTGYNEQFF
TGTGCCATCAGCTCCGGGACAGGGTACAATGAGCAGTTCTTC
>.|TRBD1|TRBJ1-2|TRBV7-2
CASSPETGLIYGYTF
TGTGCCAGCAGCCCCGAGACAGGGTTGATTTATGGCTACACCTTC
>few|.|TRBJ2-7|TRBV9
CASSQIEGRGEQYF
TGTGCCAGCAGCCAGATAGAGGGGCGGGGTGAGCAGTACTTC
>many|TRBD2|TRBJ2-6|TRBV29-1
CSVGLAGATSGANVLTF
TGCAGCGTGGGACTAGCGGGAGCTACCTCTGGGGCCAACGTCCTGACTTTC
>.|TRBD1|TRBJ2-7|TRBV7-9
CASSSTGTADYEQYF
TGTGCCAGCAGTTCAACCGGGACAGCGGACTACGAGCAGTACTTC
>.|.|TRBJ2-1|TRBV5-1
CASSLGGGYNEQLF
TGCGCCAGCAGCTTAGGGGGGGGTTACAATGAGCAGCTCTTC
>.|TRBD1|TRBJ2-2|TRBV19
CASSVGRQGAWAGELFF
TGTGCCAGTAGTGTCGGCAGACAGGGGGCATGGGCCGGGGAGCTGTTTTTT
>.|TRBD2|TRBJ2-7|TRBV14
CASSPSLARSYNEQYF
TGTGCCAGCAGCCCTTCACTAGCGAGGTCCTACAATGAGCAGTACTTC
>.|.|TRBJ2-2|TRBV19
CASSRPERNTGELFF
TGTGCCAGTAGTCGGCCAGAGAGGAACACCGGGGAGCTGTTTTTT
>few|.|TRBJ1-5|TRBV2
CASSERGIPQHF
TGTGCCAGCAGTGAAAGGGGGATACCCCAGCATTTT
>many|TRBD2|TRBJ2-5|TRBV20-1
CSARGLAGLGETQYF
TGCAGTGCTCGCGGACTAGCGGGACTTGGGGAGACCCAGTACTTC
>.|TRBD1|TRBJ1-2|TRBV28
CASSIGTGFIVTTDGYTF
TGTGCCAGCAGTATCGGGACAGGGTTTATAGTAACTACCGATGGCTACACCTTC
>.|.|TRBJ1-2|TRBV7-9
CASSLIGTEGTF
TGTGCCAGCAGTCTAATTGGGACGGAGGGTACCTTC
>few|TRBD1|TRBJ1-6|TRBV12-3/TRBV12-4
CASSFSGTDNSPLHF
TGTGCCAGCAGTTTCTCCGGGACAGATAATTCACCCCTCCACTTT
>.|.|TRBJ2-2|TRBV6-5
CASRSTGRGGELFF
TGTGCCAGCAGGAGCACAGGTAGAGGCGGGGAGCTGTTTTTT
>many|.|TRBJ1-1|TRBV29-1
CSGDSLNTEAFF
TGCAGCGGAGACAGCCTGAACACTGAAGCTTTCTTT
>.|.|TRBJ2-3|TRBV19
CASGDLTDTQYF
TGTGCCAGTGGGGACTTAACAGATACGCAGTATTTT
>.|.|TRBJ1-4|TRBV11-1
CASSFGRQTTNEKLFF
TGTGCCAGCAGCTTTGGGCGGCAAACAACTAATGAAAAACTGTTTTTT